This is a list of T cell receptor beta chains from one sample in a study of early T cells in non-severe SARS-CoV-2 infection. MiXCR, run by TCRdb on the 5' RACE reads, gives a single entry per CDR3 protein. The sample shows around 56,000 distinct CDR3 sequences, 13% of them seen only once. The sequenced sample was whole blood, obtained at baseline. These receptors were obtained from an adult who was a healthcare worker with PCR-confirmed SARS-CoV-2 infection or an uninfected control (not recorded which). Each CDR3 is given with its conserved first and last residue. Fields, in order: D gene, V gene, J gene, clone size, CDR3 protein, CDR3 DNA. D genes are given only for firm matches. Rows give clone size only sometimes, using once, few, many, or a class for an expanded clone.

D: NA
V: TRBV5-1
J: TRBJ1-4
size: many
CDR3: CASSLEGREAEKLFF
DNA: TGCGCCAGCAGCTTGGAAGGGCGCGAAGCTGAAAAACTGTTTTTT

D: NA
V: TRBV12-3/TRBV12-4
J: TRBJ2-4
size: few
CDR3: CASRLDSLAKNIQYF
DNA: TGTGCCAGCAGACTTGACAGCCTAGCCAAAAACATTCAGTACTTC

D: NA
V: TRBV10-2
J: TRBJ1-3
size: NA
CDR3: CASSARAGNTIYF
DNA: TGCGCCAGCAGTGCAAGGGCTGGAAACACCATATATTTT

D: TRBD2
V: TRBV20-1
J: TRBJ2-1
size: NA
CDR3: CSARTGTSGINNEQFF
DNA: TGCAGTGCTCGGACGGGTACTAGCGGGATAAACAATGAGCAGTTCTTC

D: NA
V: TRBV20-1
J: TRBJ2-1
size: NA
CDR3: CSARDLNEQFF
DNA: TGCAGTGCTAGAGATCTGAATGAGCAGTTCTTC

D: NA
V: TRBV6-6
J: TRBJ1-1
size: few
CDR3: CASSLRITGMGLDTEAFF
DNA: TGTGCCAGCAGCCTGCGAATCACAGGCATGGGGTTGGACACTGAAGCTTTCTTT

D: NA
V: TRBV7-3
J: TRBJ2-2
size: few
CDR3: CASSLTSTGELFF
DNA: TGTGCCAGCAGCTTAACAAGTACCGGGGAGCTGTTTTTT

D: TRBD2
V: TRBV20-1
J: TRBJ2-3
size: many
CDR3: CSATSPSGRKDTQYF
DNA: TGCAGTGCGACCTCTCCTAGCGGGAGGAAAGATACGCAGTATTTT

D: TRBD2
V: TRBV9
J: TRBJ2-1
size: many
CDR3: CASSAGLAAYNEQFF
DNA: TGTGCCAGCAGCGCCGGACTAGCGGCTTACAATGAGCAGTTCTTC

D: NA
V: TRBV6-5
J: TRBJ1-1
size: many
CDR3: CASTYTRGYTEAFF
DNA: TGTGCCAGCACCTACACCCGGGGTTACACTGAAGCTTTCTTT

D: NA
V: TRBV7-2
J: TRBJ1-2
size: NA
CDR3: CASSLNNYGYTF
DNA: TGTGCCAGCAGCTTAAATAACTATGGCTACACCTTC

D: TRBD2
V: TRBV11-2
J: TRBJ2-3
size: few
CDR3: CASSLAGGLVDTQYF
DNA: TGTGCCAGCAGCTTGGCGGGGGGACTCGTAGATACGCAGTATTTT

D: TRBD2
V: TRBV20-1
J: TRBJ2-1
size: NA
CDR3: CSAKISGSSHNEQFF
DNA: TGCAGTGCTAAGATTAGCGGGAGTTCCCACAATGAGCAGTTCTTC

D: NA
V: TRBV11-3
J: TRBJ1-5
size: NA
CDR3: CASSQGRGPQHF
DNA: TGTGCCAGCAGCCAAGGGCGAGGGCCCCAGCATTTT

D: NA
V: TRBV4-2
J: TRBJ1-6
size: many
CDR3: CASSRDRDTISPLHF
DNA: TGTGCCAGCAGCCGAGACCGGGACACCATTTCACCCCTCCACTTT

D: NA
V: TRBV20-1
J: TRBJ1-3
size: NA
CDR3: CSARDWSSGNTIYF
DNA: TGCAGTGCTAGAGATTGGAGCTCTGGAAACACCATATATTTT

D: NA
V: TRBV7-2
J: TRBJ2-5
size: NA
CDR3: CASRGGLQETQYF
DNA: TGTGCCAGCAGGGGGGGGCTCCAAGAGACCCAGTACTTC

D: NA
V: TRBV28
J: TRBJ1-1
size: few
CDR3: CASSRTKNTEAFF
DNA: TGTGCCAGCAGTCGGACAAAGAACACTGAAGCTTTCTTT

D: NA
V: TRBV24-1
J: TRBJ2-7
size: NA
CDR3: CATSDSNAPAVYF
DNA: TGTGCCACCAGTGATTCGAATGCGCCGGCTGTCTACTTC

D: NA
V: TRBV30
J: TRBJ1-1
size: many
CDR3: CAWSVPMNTEAFF
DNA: TGTGCCTGGAGTGTACCCATGAACACTGAAGCTTTCTTT

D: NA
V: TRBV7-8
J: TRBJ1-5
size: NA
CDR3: CASSLDGQGNQPQHF
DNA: TGTGCCAGCAGCTTAGATGGGCAGGGCAATCAGCCCCAGCATTTT

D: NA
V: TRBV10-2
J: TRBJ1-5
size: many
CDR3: CASSEGAGQPQHF
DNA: TGCGCCAGCAGTGAGGGGGCGGGTCAGCCCCAGCATTTT

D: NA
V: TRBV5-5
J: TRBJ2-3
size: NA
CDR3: CASSLVTGVSADTQYF
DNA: TGTGCCAGCAGCTTGGTGACGGGAGTTTCGGCAGATACGCAGTATTTT

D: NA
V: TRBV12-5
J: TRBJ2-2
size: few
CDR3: CASRAGNTGELFF
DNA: TGTGCTAGTAGAGCCGGGAACACCGGGGAGCTGTTTTTT

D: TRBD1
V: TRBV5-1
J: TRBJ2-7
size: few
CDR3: CASSLQGAGSYEQYF
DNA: TGCGCCAGCAGCTTACAGGGGGCAGGGTCCTACGAGCAGTACTTC

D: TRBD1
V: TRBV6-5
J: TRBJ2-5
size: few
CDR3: CASGAGGPETQYF
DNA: TGTGCCAGTGGAGCAGGGGGCCCAGAGACCCAGTACTTC

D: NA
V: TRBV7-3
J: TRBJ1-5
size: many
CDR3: CASSPGAESNQPQHF
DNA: TGTGCCAGCAGCCCCGGGGCGGAAAGCAATCAGCCCCAGCATTTT

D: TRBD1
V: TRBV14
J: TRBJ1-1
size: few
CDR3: CASSFHTGGTEAFF
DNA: TGTGCCAGCAGCTTTCATACAGGGGGCACTGAAGCTTTCTTT

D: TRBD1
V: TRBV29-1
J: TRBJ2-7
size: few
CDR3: CSVGQGQDYEQYF
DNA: TGCAGCGTGGGCCAGGGACAGGACTACGAGCAGTACTTC

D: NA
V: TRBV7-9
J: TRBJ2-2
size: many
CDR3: CASSPDLAGTGELFF
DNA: TGTGCCAGCAGCCCAGACTTGGCCGGCACCGGGGAGCTGTTTTTT

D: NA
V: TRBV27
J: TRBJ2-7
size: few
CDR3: CASSPRADEQYF
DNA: TGTGCCAGCAGTCCGAGAGCTGACGAGCAGTACTTC

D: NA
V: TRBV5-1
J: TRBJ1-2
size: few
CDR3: CASRLQTSNYGYTF
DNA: TGCGCCAGCAGGCTACAGACAAGTAACTATGGCTACACCTTC

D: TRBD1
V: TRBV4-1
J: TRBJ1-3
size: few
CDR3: CASSQEGDRAGNTIYF
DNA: TGCGCCAGCAGCCAAGAGGGGGACAGGGCTGGAAACACCATATATTTT

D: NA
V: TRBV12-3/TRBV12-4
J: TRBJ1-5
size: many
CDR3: CASSFDRKNQPQHF
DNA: TGTGCCAGCAGTTTCGACAGGAAAAATCAGCCCCAGCATTTT

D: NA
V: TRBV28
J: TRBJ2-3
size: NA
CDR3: CASTLGVTDTQYF
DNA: TGTGCCAGCACCCTGGGGGTCACAGATACGCAGTATTTT

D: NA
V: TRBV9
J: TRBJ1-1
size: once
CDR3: CASSVKGGTNTEAFF
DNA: TGTGCCAGCAGCGTTAAAGGCGGCACGAACACTGAAGCTTTCTTT

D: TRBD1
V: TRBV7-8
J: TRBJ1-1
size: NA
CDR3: CASSRTGFNTEAFF
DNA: TGTGCCAGCAGCCGGACAGGATTTAACACTGAAGCTTTCTTT

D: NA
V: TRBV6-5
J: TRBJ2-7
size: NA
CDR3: CASSYSGHYEQYF
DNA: TGTGCCAGCAGTTACTCGGGACACTACGAGCAGTACTTC

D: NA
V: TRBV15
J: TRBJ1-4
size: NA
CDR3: CAPRGPYFLYAPYATNEKLFF
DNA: TGTGCCCCGAGAGGACCTTACTTCCTCTATGCCCCCTATGCAACTAATGAAAAACTGTTTTTT

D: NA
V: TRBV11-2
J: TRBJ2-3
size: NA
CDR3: CASSRRTPDTQYF
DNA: TGTGCCAGCAGCCGCCGGACTCCGGATACGCAGTATTTT

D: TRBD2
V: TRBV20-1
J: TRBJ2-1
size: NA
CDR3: CSAVLAGVVGEQFF
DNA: TGCAGTGCTGTACTAGCGGGAGTGGTTGGTGAGCAGTTCTTC

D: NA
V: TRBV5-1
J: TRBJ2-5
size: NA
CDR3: CASSLASRVGGETQYF
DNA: TGCGCCAGCAGCTTGGCCAGTCGAGTGGGAGGAGAGACCCAGTACTTC

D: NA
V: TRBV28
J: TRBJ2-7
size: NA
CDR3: CASSQYTNYEQYF
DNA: TGTGCCAGCAGCCAATACACTAACTACGAGCAGTACTTC

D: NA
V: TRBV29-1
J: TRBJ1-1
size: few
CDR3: CSVDDDGGTEAFF
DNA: TGCAGCGTTGATGACGACGGAGGGACTGAAGCTTTCTTT

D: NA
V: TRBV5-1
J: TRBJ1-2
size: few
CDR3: CASSLSLGHGYTF
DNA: TGCGCCAGCAGCTTGAGTTTGGGGCATGGCTACACCTTC

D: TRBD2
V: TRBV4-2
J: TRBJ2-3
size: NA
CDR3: CASSQVRPGREVPDTQYF
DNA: TGTGCCAGCAGCCAAGTGAGGCCGGGGCGGGAGGTTCCAGATACGCAGTATTTT

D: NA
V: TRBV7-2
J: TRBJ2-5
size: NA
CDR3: CASNTGPTETQYF
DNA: TGTGCCAGCAATACCGGGCCCACAGAGACCCAGTACTTC

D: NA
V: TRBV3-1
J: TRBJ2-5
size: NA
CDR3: CASSQGDGLGEETQYF
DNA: TGTGCCAGCAGCCAAGGGGACGGACTGGGGGAAGAGACCCAGTACTTC

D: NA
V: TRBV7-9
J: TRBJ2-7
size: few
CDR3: CASSFRPYEQYF
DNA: TGTGCCAGCAGCTTTCGGCCCTACGAGCAGTACTTC

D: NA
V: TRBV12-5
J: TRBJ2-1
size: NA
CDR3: CASGPGRHPSYNEQFF
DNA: TGTGCTAGTGGCCCCGGAAGGCACCCCTCCTACAATGAGCAGTTCTTC

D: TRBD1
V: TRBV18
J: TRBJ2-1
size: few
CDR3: CASSPTGVDYNEQFF
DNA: TGTGCCAGCTCCCCGACAGGGGTTGACTACAATGAGCAGTTCTTC

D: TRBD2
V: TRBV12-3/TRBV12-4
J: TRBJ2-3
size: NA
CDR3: CASSFSGGPVTQYF
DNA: TGTGCCAGCAGTTTTAGCGGGGGTCCGGTTACGCAGTATTTT

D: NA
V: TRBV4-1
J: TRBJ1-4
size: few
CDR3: CASSQEWRGGEKLFF
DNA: TGCGCCAGCAGCCAAGAGTGGAGGGGGGGTGAAAAACTGTTTTTT